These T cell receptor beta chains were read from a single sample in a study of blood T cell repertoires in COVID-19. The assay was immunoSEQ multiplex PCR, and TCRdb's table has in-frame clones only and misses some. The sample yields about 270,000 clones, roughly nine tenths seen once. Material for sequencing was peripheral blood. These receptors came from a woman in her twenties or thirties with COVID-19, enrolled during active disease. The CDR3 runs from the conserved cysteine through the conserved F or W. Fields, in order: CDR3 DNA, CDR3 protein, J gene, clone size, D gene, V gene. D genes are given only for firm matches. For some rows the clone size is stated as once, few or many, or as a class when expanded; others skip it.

TGTGCCAGCAGCTTAGTTGCACAAATGAACACTGAAGCTTTCTTT,CASSLVAQMNTEAFF,TRBJ1-1,.,.,TRBV7-8
TGTGCCACCAGCAGAGAAGCGGGGAACACTGAAGCTTTCTTT,CATSREAGNTEAFF,TRBJ1-1,.,.,TRBV15
TGCGCCAGCAGCTCCGGCCATCCCGGGTCAGATACGCAGTATTTT,CASSSGHPGSDTQYF,TRBJ2-3,.,.,TRBV5-1
TGCAGCGTTGTTTGGGAGAACAATGAGCAGTTCTTC,CSVVWENNEQFF,TRBJ2-1,.,.,TRBV29-1
TGTGCCAGCCGTACCGGGACTAGCCGAACAGAGACCCAGTACTTC,CASRTGTSRTETQYF,TRBJ2-5,.,TRBD2,TRBV2
TGCGCCAGCAGCTTCCAACCCCTTCGACAGGGCCTTGGGGGCGGCTACACCTTC,CASSFQPLRQGLGGGYTF,TRBJ1-2,.,TRBD1,TRBV5-1
TGTGCCAGCAGCCCAAGACAGGGGGCAGAGATAGGAACTGAAGCTTTCTTT,CASSPRQGAEIGTEAFF,TRBJ1-1,.,TRBD1,TRBV5-6
TGTGCCAGCAGTTTAGCGCCCGGACACCTCGGGGGGGGGTACTTC,CASSLAPGHLGGGYF,TRBJ2-7,.,TRBD2,TRBV28
TGTGCCAGCAGTTCACATGGGAGGAGGTTAAGTAATTCACCCCTCCACTTT,CASSSHGRRLSNSPLHF,TRBJ1-6,.,.,TRBV28
TGTGCCAGCAGCCAAGAAGGGGGTAGAGGTTTCTTT,CASSQEGGRGFF,TRBJ1-1,.,.,TRBV3-1/TRBV3-2
TGTGCCAGCAGTCCACAGGGGATCTACGAGCAGTACTTC,CASSPQGIYEQYF,TRBJ2-7,.,TRBD1,TRBV12-3/TRBV12-4
TGTGCCATCAGTGACGCAGGGAGGACAACTAATGAAAAACTGTTTTTT,CAISDAGRTTNEKLFF,TRBJ1-4,once,.,TRBV10-3
TGTGCCAGCAGCAAAGTGGGGGGCGGGGGACTCACCCTTGGAAGTTATGAGCAGTTCTTC,CASSKVGGGGLTLGSYEQFF,TRBJ2-1,.,.,TRBV21-1
TGTGCCAGCAGCTGGGGAGACCCCGGGACAGCCTACGAGCAGTACTTC,CASSWGDPGTAYEQYF,TRBJ2-7,.,TRBD1,TRBV5-4
TGTGCCAGCAGTGAAGACTTCGGGACTAGCGTAAATACGCAGTATTTT,CASSEDFGTSVNTQYF,TRBJ2-3,.,TRBD2,TRBV2
TGTGCCAGCTCACGGGGCAGGGACAACCTCCACTTT,CASSRGRDNLHF,TRBJ1-6,.,.,TRBV18
TGTGCCAGCAGCCCGACTAGCGGGAACGAGCAGTACTTC,CASSPTSGNEQYF,TRBJ2-7,.,TRBD2,TRBV12-3/TRBV12-4
TGTGCCAGTAGTCCCGGGACAGGGCCCTACGAGCAGTACTTC,CASSPGTGPYEQYF,TRBJ2-7,.,TRBD1,TRBV19
TGTGCCAGCTCACCAGACAGCGGGCTCCACGAGCAGTACTTC,CASSPDSGLHEQYF,TRBJ2-7,few,.,TRBV18
TGCGCCAGCAGTGAGTCTGGGGGCGCGAGGGGCTACACCTTC,CASSESGGARGYTF,TRBJ1-2,few,.,TRBV10-1
TGTGCCAGCAGCGTAGGCAGAAATATCCCCGCGAACACCGGGGAGCTGTTTTTT,CASSVGRNIPANTGELFF,TRBJ2-2,.,.,TRBV9
TGTGCCAGCAGTGAATCCCAATTGCGGGGGGAAGCTTTCTTT,CASSESQLRGEAFF,TRBJ1-1,.,.,TRBV6-1
TGTGCCGTCGAGCAGGCAGATACGCAGTATTTT,CAVEQADTQYF,TRBJ2-3,.,.,TRBV24-1
TGTGCCAGCAGCTTGGGGATTAACAGGGGGAGGCGGGAGACCCAGTACTTC,CASSLGINRGRRETQYF,TRBJ2-5,.,TRBD1,TRBV5-4
TGTGCCAGCAGCCAGTCGGGGAATGAGCAGTTCTTC,CASSQSGNEQFF,TRBJ2-1,.,.,TRBV28
TGTGCCAGTAGTCCCGGACAGGGCGTAGGCTACGAGCAGTACTTC,CASSPGQGVGYEQYF,TRBJ2-7,.,TRBD1,TRBV19
TGTGCCAGCAGTGAAGAGGGGAGGAAGTACTTC,CASSEEGRKYF,TRBJ2-7,.,.,TRBV2
TGTGCCAGCAGCCCTTGGATAGCGGGGGAGGGGGAGCAGTTCTTC,CASSPWIAGEGEQFF,TRBJ2-1,.,TRBD2,TRBV7-7
TGTGCCAGCACCCCCCCGACCCGGGCCTACGAGCAGTACTTC,CASTPPTRAYEQYF,TRBJ2-7,.,.,TRBV7-2
TGCGCCAGCAGCCACGGACAGGGCCTGAACACTGAAGCTTTCTTT,CASSHGQGLNTEAFF,TRBJ1-1,.,TRBD1,TRBV5-1
TGCGCCAGCAGCCAAGAGGCACCCTACGAGCAGTACTTC,CASSQEAPYEQYF,TRBJ2-7,.,.,TRBV4-1
TGTGCCACCAAGGACAGGGTGGGAGTTCAGCCCCAGCATTTT,CATKDRVGVQPQHF,TRBJ1-5,.,TRBD1,TRBV28
TGTGCTAGTGGTTTGGGCCTAGCGGGGGTCCTAAATGAGCAGTTCTTC,CASGLGLAGVLNEQFF,TRBJ2-1,.,TRBD2,TRBV12-5
TGTGCCAGCTCGACAGGTGGGCTCTCTGGAAACACCATATATTTT,CASSTGGLSGNTIYF,TRBJ1-3,few,.,TRBV6-4
TGCGCCAGCAGCCAATTTTTGGCGGGACAGGGGGTTCAATACGAGCAGTACTTC,CASSQFLAGQGVQYEQYF,TRBJ2-7,few,TRBD1,TRBV10-1
TGTGCCAGCAGCGAGTCAGGGGCGGCAGGAGAAAAACTGTTTTTT,CASSESGAAGEKLFF,TRBJ1-4,.,.,TRBV5-4
TGTGCCAGCAGCTTTCAACGGGGGGGAGTGAATGAGCAGTTCTTC,CASSFQRGGVNEQFF,TRBJ2-1,.,TRBD2,TRBV7-2
TGTGCCAGCAGCTCCACGGACAGGATTTACGAGCAGTACTTC,CASSSTDRIYEQYF,TRBJ2-7,.,TRBD1,TRBV11-2
TGTGCCAGCAGGGACAGCCAAAATGAAAAACTGTTTTTT,CASRDSQNEKLFF,TRBJ1-4,few,.,TRBV2
TGTGCCAGCAGCAACCGGGGGACTAGCGGAAATACCTACGAGCAGTACTTC,CASSNRGTSGNTYEQYF,TRBJ2-7,.,.,TRBV21-1
TGTGCCAGCAGCTCTCCGGGACATTATAATTCACCCCTCCACTTT,CASSSPGHYNSPLHF,TRBJ1-6,.,.,TRBV7-2
TGTGCCAGCAGCTTAGCGATAGGCGGCGGGGAGCTGTTTTTT,CASSLAIGGGELFF,TRBJ2-2,.,.,TRBV7-9
TGCGCCAGCAGTGAGCCCCTCTCAGGGGAGCCCCAGCATTTT,CASSEPLSGEPQHF,TRBJ1-5,few,.,TRBV10-2
TGTGCCAGCAGCCGTAGCGGGGGTACCACCTACGAGCAGTACTTC,CASSRSGGTTYEQYF,TRBJ2-7,.,TRBD2,TRBV7-8
TGTGCCAGCAGCACTGCACCTACCAATGAGCAGTTCTTC,CASSTAPTNEQFF,TRBJ2-1,.,.,TRBV21-1
TGCGCCAGCAGTCATCCGCGGGGGGGGTCGGGCACTGAAGCTTTCTTT,CASSHPRGGSGTEAFF,TRBJ1-1,.,.,TRBV10-2
TGTGCCAGCAGCTTGGGCGGACAGTTGAATCAGCCCCAGCATTTT,CASSLGGQLNQPQHF,TRBJ1-5,.,.,TRBV5-4
TGTGCCAGCAGCCCCGGGACAGCGTATAGCAATCAGCCCCAGCATTTT,CASSPGTAYSNQPQHF,TRBJ1-5,once,TRBD1,TRBV7-9
TGTGCCAGCAGCCCTCGGACAGGGAAAACCGGGGAGCTGTTTTTT,CASSPRTGKTGELFF,TRBJ2-2,.,TRBD1,TRBV11-3
TGTGCCAGCAGTTTTAAGCCGAACCCTTACGAGCAGTACTTC,CASSFKPNPYEQYF,TRBJ2-7,.,.,TRBV27
TGTGCCAGCAGTTACAGAGAGGATCAGCCCCAGCATTTT,CASSYREDQPQHF,TRBJ1-5,.,.,TRBV6-2/TRBV6-3
TGTGCCAGCAGCCAAGTGACAGCGGGGGGCGGGTACGAGCAGTACTTC,CASSQVTAGGGYEQYF,TRBJ2-7,.,TRBD2,TRBV3-1/TRBV3-2
TGTGCCAGCTCACCAGTAGTAGGGACAGGGGAAGCTTTCTTT,CASSPVVGTGEAFF,TRBJ1-1,.,TRBD1,TRBV18
TGCAGCGTTGAACTCGCGAACACCGGGGAGCTGTTTTTT,CSVELANTGELFF,TRBJ2-2,few,.,TRBV29-1